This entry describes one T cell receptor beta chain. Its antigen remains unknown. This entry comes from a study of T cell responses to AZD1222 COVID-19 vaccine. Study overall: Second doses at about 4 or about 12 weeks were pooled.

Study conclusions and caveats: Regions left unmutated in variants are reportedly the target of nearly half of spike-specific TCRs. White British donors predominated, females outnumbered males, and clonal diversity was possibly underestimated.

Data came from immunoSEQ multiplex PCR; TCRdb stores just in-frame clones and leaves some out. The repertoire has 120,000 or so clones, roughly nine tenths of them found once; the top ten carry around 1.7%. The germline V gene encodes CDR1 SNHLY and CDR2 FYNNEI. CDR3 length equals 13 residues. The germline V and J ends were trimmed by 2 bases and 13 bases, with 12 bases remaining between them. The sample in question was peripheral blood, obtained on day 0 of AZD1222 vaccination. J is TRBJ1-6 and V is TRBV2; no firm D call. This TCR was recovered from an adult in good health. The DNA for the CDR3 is TGTGCCAGCAGTGAACTGGCCCAGGCTCCCCTCCACTTT. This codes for CASSELAQAPLHF.